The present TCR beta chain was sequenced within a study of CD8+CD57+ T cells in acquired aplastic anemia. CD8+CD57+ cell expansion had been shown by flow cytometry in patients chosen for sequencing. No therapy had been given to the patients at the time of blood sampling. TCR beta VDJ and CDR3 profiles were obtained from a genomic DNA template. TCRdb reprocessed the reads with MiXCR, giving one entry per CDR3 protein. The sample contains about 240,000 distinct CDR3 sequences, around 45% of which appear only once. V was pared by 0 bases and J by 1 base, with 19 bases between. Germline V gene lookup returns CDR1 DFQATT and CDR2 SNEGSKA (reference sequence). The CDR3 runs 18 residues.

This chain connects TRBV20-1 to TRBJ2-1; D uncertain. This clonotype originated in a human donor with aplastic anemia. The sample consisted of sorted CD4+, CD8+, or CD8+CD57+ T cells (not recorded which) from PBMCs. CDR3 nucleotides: TGCAGTGCTAGAGATGGAGACAAAGCCCCAGCTTCCTACAATGAGCAGTTCTTC. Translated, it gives CSARDGDKAPASYNEQFF.